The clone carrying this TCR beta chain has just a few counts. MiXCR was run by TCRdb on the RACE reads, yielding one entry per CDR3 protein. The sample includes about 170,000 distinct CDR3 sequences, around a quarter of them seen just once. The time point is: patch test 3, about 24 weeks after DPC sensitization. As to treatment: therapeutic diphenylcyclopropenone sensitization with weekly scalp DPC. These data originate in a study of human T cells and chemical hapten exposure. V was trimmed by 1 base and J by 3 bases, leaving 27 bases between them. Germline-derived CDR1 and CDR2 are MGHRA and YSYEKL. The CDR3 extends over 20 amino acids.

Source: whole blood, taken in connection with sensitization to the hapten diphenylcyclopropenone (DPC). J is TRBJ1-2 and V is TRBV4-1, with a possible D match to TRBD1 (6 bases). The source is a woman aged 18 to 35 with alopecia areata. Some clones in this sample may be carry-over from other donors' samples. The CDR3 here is CASSQVPRVTQGPRYYGYTF. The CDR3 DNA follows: TGCGCCAGCAGCCAAGTTCCTCGAGTTACACAGGGTCCGCGTTACTATGGCTACACCTTC.